What follows are 4 T cell receptor beta chains derived from one specimen sequenced in a study of a mutant IDH1 vaccine in newly diagnosed glioma (dated by TCRdb to the early 2020s). Library preparation employed the immunoSEQ multiplex PCR assay. What TCRdb holds here is the immuneACCESS table cut down to in-frame rearrangements. Part of the clones is not present; checked against another copy, under half of the missing clones reflect an unresolved V gene, and the others are unexplained. A total of about 31,000 clones appear in this sample, more than 75% of them only once. The ten largest make up roughly 12% of the sample. The time point label here, explained by the study, means: week 35, safety follow-up. Each vaccine dose was 300 ug of a 20-mer mutant IDH1 peptide in Montanide, given subcutaneously with topical imiquimod. Their antigens are not known. Specimen: PBMCs, collected from a glioma patient whose treatment included an IDH1 peptide vaccine. The receptor source for this set is a woman aged 40 to 50 with glioma.

DNA for the CDR3: TGTGCCAGCATGGCGCACTACGAGCAGTACTTC. This codes for CASMAHYEQYF. V usage is TRBV25-1 and J usage is TRBJ2-7, with no clear D. This CDR3 has 11 amino acids. V lost 7 bases and J lost 3, with 7 bases in between. The germline V gene has CDR1 MGHDK and CDR2 SYGVNS.

V is TRBV2 and J is TRBJ2-1, with a tentative D call TRBD1 (6 bases). The CDR3 sequence is 13 residues long. Trimming took 11 bases from V and 4 from J, leaving 15 bases between them. Germline V gene data show CDR1 as SNHLY and CDR2 as FYNNEI. The CDR3 nucleotides read TGTGCCCTGGTCAAGGGGGATTACAATGAGCAGTTCTTC. Translation: CALVKGDYNEQFF. The full variable domain, in which reference TRBV2 and TRBJ2-1 provide the parts outside the CDR3, is EPEVTQTPSHQVTQMGQEVILRCVPISNHLYFYWYRQILGQKVEFLVSFYNNEISEKSEIFDDQFSVERPDGSNFTLKIRSTKLEDSAMYFCALVKGDYNEQFFGPGTRLTVL.

This chain joins TRBV2 and TRBJ2-7; weak D call: TRBD1 (6 bases). Germline V gives CDR1 SNHLY, CDR2 FYNNEI. With 0 bases removed from V and 7 bases from J, the gap between germline ends came to 10 bases. The CDR3 is 13 amino acids. The CDR3 region is CASSEAEGTEQYF. The CDR3 DNA sequence: TGTGCCAGCAGTGAAGCCGAGGGGACAGAGCAGTACTTC. Together with reference TRBV2 and TRBJ2-7, the CDR3 gives the full variable domain: EPEVTQTPSHQVTQMGQEVILRCVPISNHLYFYWYRQILGQKVEFLVSFYNNEISEKSEIFDDQFSVERPDGSNFTLKIRSTKLEDSAMYFCASSEAEGTEQYFGPGTRLTVT.

Only one count was recorded for this clone. The chain joins TRBV6-5 to TRBJ1-1; no clear D. CDR3 size: 15 residues. The V end lost 5 bases, the J end lost 0 bases, and 13 bases lay between the germline ends. The germline gives CDR1 MNHEY, CDR2 SVGAGI. The CDR3 sequence: CASSLSWGMNTEAFF. The CDR3 DNA is TGTGCCAGCAGTCTCTCTTGGGGTATGAACACTGAAGCTTTCTTT.